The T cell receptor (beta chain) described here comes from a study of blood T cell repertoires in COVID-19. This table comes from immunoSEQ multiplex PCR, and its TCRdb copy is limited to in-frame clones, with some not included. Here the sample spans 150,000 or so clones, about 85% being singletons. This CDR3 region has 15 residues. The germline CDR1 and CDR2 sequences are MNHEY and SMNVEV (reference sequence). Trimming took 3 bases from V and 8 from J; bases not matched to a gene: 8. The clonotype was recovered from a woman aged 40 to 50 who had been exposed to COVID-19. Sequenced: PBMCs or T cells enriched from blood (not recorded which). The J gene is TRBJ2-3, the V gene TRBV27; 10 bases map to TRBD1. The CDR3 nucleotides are TGTGCCAGCAGTTTTCCGGGACAGGGGACTGGTACGCAGTATTTT. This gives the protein CASSFPGQGTGTQYF.